A selection of T cell receptor beta chains follows, all from one sample in a study of response to subunit inactivated influenza vaccine. MiXCR, run by TCRdb on the RT-PCR reads, gives a single entry per CDR3 protein. The sample consists of about 780,000 distinct CDR3 sequences, under 20% of them appearing once. The material sequenced was PBMCs from blood, taken more than 4 days after vaccination. These receptor sequences come from a man in his fifties or sixties who received an inactivated influenza vaccine. Both conserved end residues are part of each CDR3. The D gene is left open where the match is weak. Not all rows give a size; the values are once, few, many and, for expanded clones, a class.

size	D	length	J	V	CDR3	DNA
many	TRBD2	18	TRBJ2-1	TRBV20-1	CSARSAIGTSGDYNEQFF	TGCAGTGCTAGATCCGCAATTGGGACTAGCGGGGATTACAATGAGCAGTTCTTC
few	TRBD1	17	TRBJ2-1	TRBV9	CASSVGGSTGRYNEQFF	TGTGCCAGCAGCGTAGGAGGGTCGACAGGGAGATACAATGAGCAGTTCTTC
-	TRBD2	18	TRBJ2-3	TRBV20-1	CSAVLGTSGGPRTDTQYF	TGCAGTGCCGTACTCGGGACTAGCGGGGGGCCGCGCACAGATACGCAGTATTTT
many	-	15	TRBJ2-2	TRBV6-1	CASSVLRSNTGELFF	TGTGCCAGCAGTGTTCTCCGATCGAACACCGGGGAGCTGTTTTTT
few	-	15	TRBJ2-7	TRBV6-5	CASSYSVLGAGEQYF	TGTGCCAGCAGTTACTCCGTGTTGGGAGCGGGCGAGCAGTACTTC
-	-	14	TRBJ1-2	TRBV21-1	CASSKGQGAFGYTF	TGTGCCAGCAGCAAGGGACAGGGGGCGTTTGGCTACACCTTC
-	-	16	TRBJ2-3	TRBV7-3	CASSLILAEATDTQYF	TGTGCCAGCAGCTTAATCCTAGCTGAGGCCACAGATACGCAGTATTTT
-	TRBD2	16	TRBJ2-1	TRBV30	CAWSVLSSGGYNEQFF	TGTGCCTGGAGTGTCCTCTCCAGCGGGGGGTACAATGAGCAGTTCTTC
few	-	15	TRBJ2-7	TRBV20-1	CSARDLLGPPWEQYF	TGCAGTGCTAGAGATCTTTTGGGCCCCCCTTGGGAGCAGTACTTC
few	TRBD1	14	TRBJ1-5	TRBV20-1	CSAAGTGRNQPQHF	TGCAGTGCTGCCGGGACAGGGCGAAATCAGCCCCAGCATTTT
-	-	14	TRBJ1-2	TRBV5-1	CASSLISGVDGYTF	TGCGCCAGCAGCTTGATTAGCGGGGTTGACGGCTACACCTTC
-	-	15	TRBJ1-6	TRBV19	CASSRLWTDNSPLHF	TGTGCCAGTAGTCGGCTATGGACGGATAATTCACCCCTCCACTTT
-	TRBD1	16	TRBJ1-6	TRBV4-2	CASSQEGGQQISPLHF	TGTGCCAGCAGCCAAGAAGGGGGACAGCAGATTTCACCCCTCCACTTT
few	-	14	TRBJ2-5	TRBV4-1	CASSQGQVQETQYF	TGCGCCAGCAGCCAAGGACAGGTTCAAGAGACCCAGTACTTC
few	-	13	TRBJ1-5	TRBV20-1	CSASEGNNQPQHF	TGCAGTGCTAGCGAAGGGAACAATCAGCCCCAGCATTTT
many	TRBD2	15	TRBJ2-5	TRBV29-1	CSVDSGRAPAGTQYF	TGCAGCGTTGATAGCGGGAGGGCACCGGCCGGGACCCAGTACTTC
few	TRBD2	14	TRBJ2-7	TRBV18	CASSPNGGAYEQYF	TGTGCCAGCTCACCTAACGGGGGGGCCTACGAGCAGTACTTC
-	-	19	TRBJ2-5	TRBV20-1	CSARDKRELIRALVETQYF	TGCAGTGCTAGAGATAAACGGGAGTTAATCCGTGCTCTAGTAGAGACCCAGTACTTC
-	-	13	TRBJ2-7	TRBV20-1	CSARGTVTYEQYF	TGCAGTGCTAGGGGGACGGTGACCTACGAGCAGTACTTC
-	-	14	TRBJ1-4	TRBV5-1	CASSLGGDGEKLFF	TGCGCCAGCAGCTTGGGGGGGGATGGAGAAAAACTGTTTTTT
-	TRBD1	15	TRBJ2-7	TRBV18	CASSNTGTGVYEQYF	TGTGCCAGCTCGAATACCGGGACAGGCGTCTACGAGCAGTACTTC
-	TRBD1	16	TRBJ1-6	TRBV20-1	CSAREEDRGWNSPLHF	TGCAGTGCTAGAGAGGAAGACAGGGGGTGGAATTCACCCCTCCACTTT
once	-	16	TRBJ2-3	TRBV11-2	CASSPRTAGFSDTQYF	TGTGCCAGCAGCCCGCGGACAGCCGGATTTTCAGATACGCAGTATTTT
-	TRBD1	17	TRBJ2-5	TRBV27	CASSFLPLRDSKETQYF	TGTGCCAGCAGTTTTTTACCACTCCGGGACAGTAAAGAGACCCAGTACTTC
few	-	16	TRBJ2-1	TRBV14	CASSHGSGTSYNEQFF	TGTGCCAGCAGCCACGGCTCAGGGACTTCCTACAATGAGCAGTTCTTC
-	-	18	TRBJ2-1	TRBV5-1	CASSRPGPPRKSYNEQFF	TGCGCCAGCAGCCGCCCGGGGCCCCCACGGAAATCCTACAATGAGCAGTTCTTC
few	TRBD1	17	TRBJ1-1	TRBV5-1	CASSLRGLGVGNTEAFF	TGCGCCAGCAGCTTGAGGGGGCTAGGGGTGGGGAACACTGAAGCTTTCTTT
once	-	13	TRBJ2-1	TRBV20-1	CSASRARGNEQFF	TGCAGTGCTAGCCGGGCGCGAGGTAATGAGCAGTTCTTC
-	TRBD1	15	TRBJ2-5	TRBV19	CAPRSDRVDQETQYF	TGTGCCCCCAGATCGGACAGGGTAGATCAAGAGACCCAGTACTTC
few	TRBD1	14	TRBJ1-5	TRBV5-1	CASSLGTGKQPQHF	TGCGCCAGCAGCTTGGGGACAGGGAAACAGCCCCAGCATTTT
few	-	15	TRBJ1-2	TRBV6-5	CASSYSGRIGDGYTF	TGTGCCAGCAGTTACTCCGGACGGATAGGGGATGGCTACACCTTC
few	-	15	TRBJ2-5	TRBV6-5	CASSYSLRTQETQYF	TGTGCCAGCAGTTACTCGTTGCGCACACAAGAGACCCAGTACTTC
few	-	14	TRBJ2-5	TRBV12-3/TRBV12-4	CASSSRPGRETQYF	TGTGCCAGCAGTTCCCGACCGGGACGGGAGACCCAGTACTTC
few	-	15	TRBJ2-7	TRBV6-5	CASSTDLGNLREQYF	TGTGCCAGCAGTACCGACCTCGGGAACCTCCGCGAGCAGTACTTC
many	-	12	TRBJ2-7	TRBV5-1	CASSLHSYEQYF	TGCGCCAGCAGCCTCCACTCCTACGAGCAGTACTTC
-	-	12	TRBJ1-2	TRBV3-1	CASSQVGYGYTF	TGTGCCAGCAGCCAAGTGGGCTATGGCTACACCTTC
few	-	14	TRBJ1-6	TRBV12-3/TRBV12-4	CASSLQGHLLPLHF	TGTGCCAGCAGTTTACAGGGACACCTGTTACCCCTCCACTTT
many	-	15	TRBJ2-1	TRBV7-2	CASSLQAQRLNEQFF	TGTGCCAGCAGCTTACAGGCGCAGCGGCTTAATGAGCAGTTCTTC
few	-	14	TRBJ1-2	TRBV20-1	CSAPGRGTNYGYTF	TGCAGTGCTCCGGGGAGGGGTACTAACTATGGCTACACCTTC
few	TRBD1	16	TRBJ1-1	TRBV10-3	CAISGPGQGGNTEAFF	TGTGCCATCAGTGGTCCGGGACAGGGAGGGAACACTGAAGCTTTCTTT
few	TRBD2	17	TRBJ2-1	TRBV5-1	CASSLGGTSGIINEQFF	TGCGCCAGCAGCTTGGGTGGGACTAGCGGGATAATCAATGAGCAGTTCTTC
-	TRBD1	15	TRBJ2-5	TRBV6-1	CASNRDRDLQETQYF	TGTGCCAGCAACCGGGACAGGGACCTCCAAGAGACCCAGTACTTC
many	-	12	TRBJ2-5	TRBV20-1	CSARDKDGTQYF	TGCAGTGCTAGAGATAAGGACGGGACCCAGTACTTC
-	-	16	TRBJ2-5	TRBV20-1	CSAIGPSGQLQETQYF	TGCAGTGCTATCGGTCCCTCGGGACAACTACAAGAGACCCAGTACTTC
few	TRBD2	17	TRBJ2-5	TRBV5-1	CASSPDGSGRPQETQYF	TGCGCCAGCAGCCCGGACGGTAGCGGGAGGCCCCAAGAGACCCAGTACTTC
-	-	15	TRBJ2-3	TRBV7-9	CASSPGGGVSDTQYF	TGTGCCAGCAGCCCAGGTGGTGGGGTCTCAGATACGCAGTATTTT
-	TRBD1	12	TRBJ1-1	TRBV29-1	CSAGTGDTEAFF	TGCAGCGCCGGGACAGGGGACACTGAAGCTTTCTTT
-	-	14	TRBJ1-1	TRBV12-3/TRBV12-4	CASREGLTNTEAFF	TGTGCCAGCAGAGAAGGACTGACAAACACTGAAGCTTTCTTT